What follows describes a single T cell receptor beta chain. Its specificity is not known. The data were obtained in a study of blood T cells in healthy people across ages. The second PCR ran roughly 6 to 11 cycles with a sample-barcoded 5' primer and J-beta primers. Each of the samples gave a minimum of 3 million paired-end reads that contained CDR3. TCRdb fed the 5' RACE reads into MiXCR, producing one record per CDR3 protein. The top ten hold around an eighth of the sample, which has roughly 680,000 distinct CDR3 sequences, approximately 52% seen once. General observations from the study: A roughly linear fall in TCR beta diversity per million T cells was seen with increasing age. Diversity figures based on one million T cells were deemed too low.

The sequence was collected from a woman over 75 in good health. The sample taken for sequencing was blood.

CDR3 sequence (DNA): TGTGCCAGCAGCCCTGGACAGGCGAGCAATCAGCCCCAGCATTTT. As protein: CASSPGQASNQPQHF. The chain employs TRBV3-1 and TRBJ1-5, with 7 positions matching TRBD1. The J segment lost 1 base and the V segment lost 4 bases, leaving 4 bases of the junction unmatched. The CDR3 totals 15 residues. Per the germline V gene, CDR1 is LGHDT and CDR2 is YNNKEL (reference sequence).